Presented here are 13 T cell receptor beta chains from one specimen sequenced in a study of CD8+CD57+ T cells in acquired aplastic anemia. CD8+CD57+ cell expansion had been shown by flow cytometry in patients chosen for sequencing. It was genomic DNA that served as the template for profiling TCR beta VDJ and CDR3. One entry per CDR3 protein, called by TCRdb with MiXCR from the reads. The data contain under 350,000 distinct CDR3 sequences, 45% to 65% of them seen just once; the ten biggest clones take up 1.3%. Sequences were obtained from sorted CD4+, CD8+, or CD8+CD57+ T cells (not recorded which) from PBMCs. These receptors all come from a human donor with aplastic anemia.

V is TRBV19 and J is TRBJ2-5; 13 bases line up with TRBD2. Per the germline V gene, CDR1 is LNHDA and CDR2 is SQIVND (reference sequence). Trimming cost V 9 bases and J 3 bases; bases outside gene matches: 10. The CDR3 extends over 16 amino acids. CDR3 sequence: CASSPGTSGAEETQYF. DNA for the CDR3: TGTGCCAGCAGTCCCGGGACTAGCGGGGCCGAAGAGACCCAGTACTTC.

This clonotype appeared a single time. The gene calls are TRBV12-3 or TRBV12-4 and TRBJ2-5, with TRBD1 matching over 7 bases. The V and J ends lost 1 base and 5 bases, in that order; junction bases with no gene match: 10. The CDR3 consists of 16 residues. In DNA form, the CDR3 reads TGTGCCAGCAGTTTAGAGGGCAGGGGGATTAGTGAGACCCAGTACTTC. Residues: CASSLEGRGISETQYF.

The CDR3 sequence is CASSGQGYATNEKLFF. The CDR3 DNA reads TGTGCCAGCAGCGGACAGGGGTATGCAACTAATGAAAAACTGTTTTTT. The genes are TRBV11-1 and TRBJ1-4; the match to TRBD1 covers 9 bases. CDR1 and CDR2 from the germline V gene are SGHAT and FQDESV (reference sequence). V shed 5 bases and J 0 bases; nucleotides not matched to a gene: 4. The CDR3 has 16 amino acids.

This clonotype came up a few times. The chain joins TRBV7-7 to TRBJ2-2; weak D call: TRBD1 (5 bases). V was cut by 6 bases and J by 1 base, with 9 bases left in between. Germline-derived CDR1 and CDR2 are SSHAT and FNYEAQ (reference sequence). The CDR3 covers 14 residues. The DNA of the CDR3 is TGTGCCAGCAGGGACACAGGGAACACCGGGGAGCTGTTTTTT. Its protein product is CASRDTGNTGELFF. Together with reference TRBV7-7 and TRBJ2-2, the CDR3 gives the full variable domain: GAGVSQSPRYKVTKRGQDVTLRCDPISSHATLYWYQQALGQGPEFLTYFNYEAQPDKSGLPSDRFSAERPEGSISTLTIQRTEQRDSAMYRCASRDTGNTGELFFGEGSRLTVL.

This sequence joins TRBV12-3 or TRBV12-4 and TRBJ1-6, with 12 bases fitting TRBD1. With 6 bases clipped from V and 9 bases from J, the junction kept 9 bases outside the gene matches. The CDR3 runs to 16 residues. The CDR3 DNA sequence: TGTGCCAGCAGGCCTCCGGGACAGGGGGCTGCTTCACCCCTCCACTTT. It codes for CASRPPGQGAASPLHF.

The rearrangement uses TRBV24-1 and TRBJ2-3; unclear D gene. The germline gives CDR1 KGHDR, CDR2 SFDVKD. The germline V and J ends were trimmed by 4 bases and 0 bases, with 10 bases remaining between them. The length of the CDR3 is 15 residues. The CDR3: CATSEGRASTDTQYF. The CDR3 DNA reads as TGTGCCACCAGTGAAGGACGGGCAAGCACAGATACGCAGTATTTT.

This chain uses TRBV2 with TRBJ2-7; 7 positions agree with TRBD1. The CDR3 is 15 amino acids. With V trimmed by 4 bases and J by 3 bases, 9 bases remained unmatched. CDR1 is SNHLY and CDR2 is FYNNEI in the germline V gene. The CDR3 sequence is CASSASGTVVYEQYF. CDR3 bases: TGTGCCAGCAGTGCGTCCGGGACAGTCGTCTACGAGCAGTACTTC.

The rearrangement uses TRBV7-9 and TRBJ2-5; D gene unclear. The germline V gene encodes CDR1 SEHNR and CDR2 FQNEAQ (reference sequence). Trimming stripped 1 base from V and 7 bases from J, with 16 bases between. The CDR3 contains 15 residues. CDR3 nucleotides: TGTGCCAGCAGCTTAGAAAGGGTCTCCGCTGGGACCCAGTACTTC. Residues: CASSLERVSAGTQYF.

The genes are TRBV7-8 and TRBJ1-6; D ambiguous. This CDR3 is built from 16 residues. The germline gives CDR1 SGHVS, CDR2 FQNEAQ. V was pared by 0 bases and J by 11 bases, with 17 bases between. The chain's CDR3 is CASSLAPRGMRPPLHF. CDR3 DNA: TGTGCCAGCAGCTTAGCCCCGAGAGGGATGAGACCACCCCTCCACTTT.

V usage is TRBV5-1 and J usage is TRBJ2-7; maybe TRBD2 (6 bases). Looked up from germline, CDR1 is SGHRS and CDR2 is YFSETQ. V was cut by 2 bases and J by 3 bases, with 15 bases left in between. CDR3 length: 15 residues. The CDR3 DNA reads as TGCGCCAGCAGCTTAGGTGGAGGGCGGAACTACGAGCAGTACTTC. Translating gives CASSLGGGRNYEQYF.

The V call is TRBV7-2, the J call TRBJ2-7, with TRBD1 identical over 8 bases. The CDR3 totals 16 residues. CDR1 SGHTA and CDR2 FQGNSA come from the germline V gene. Germline trimming cut 2 bases from V and 4 bases from J; bases unmatched to any gene: 10. CDR3 nucleotide sequence: TGTGCCAGCAGCTTAAGGGGACAGGCCCCAGGGTACGAGCAGTACTTC. It is translated as CASSLRGQAPGYEQYF.

J is TRBJ2-1 and V is TRBV19, with no clear D. CDR3 length: 11 amino acids. Germline assignment: CDR1 LNHDA and CDR2 SQIVND (reference sequence). Between the trimmed V and J ends, which lost 3 bases and 7 bases, there was a span of 4 bases. The chain's CDR3 is CASSIGNEQFF. The DNA for the CDR3 is TGTGCCAGTAGTATCGGAAATGAGCAGTTCTTC.

The chain uses TRBV15 and TRBJ1-2; TRBD1 matches 8 bases. The germline V gene has CDR1 LNHNV and CDR2 YYDKDF (reference sequence). Trimming took 9 bases from V and 4 from J; bases not matched to a gene: 13. The CDR3 has 15 amino acids. CDR3 region: CATCSGTGILYGYTF. DNA for the CDR3: TGTGCCACGTGCTCCGGGACAGGCATCCTCTATGGCTACACCTTC.